The clone carrying this T cell receptor beta chain was counted at least ten times. The antigen is unknown. The germline V gene has CDR1 SGHRS and CDR2 YFSETQ. V gave up 4 bases and J gave up 9 bases, with 35 bases separating them. This CDR3 region has 20 residues. Co-extraction of both nucleic acids (RNA and DNA) used roughly 18-32 mg of unsorted bulk tissue. Patients had chronic HBV infection and were treatment-naive. This entry belongs to a study of tumor-infiltrating lymphocytes in primary liver carcinoma. Study-level information: Aged between 30 and 69 years, the patients were men and women. In every tissue type, samples returned a similar yield of roughly 3.5 to 8 million productive TCRbeta reads.

Starting from 450 to 500 ng of total RNA, TCR beta cDNA was produced with a primer in the constant region. Three nested multiplex PCR rounds, a slightly modified ARM-PCR method, built the TCR beta libraries. The study ran its first two PCR rounds for around 9 cycles each, using TRBV1-TRBV30 forward primers and a C-beta reverse primer. TCRdb fed the multiplex PCR reads into MiXCR, producing one record per CDR3 protein. The profile shows 100,000 to 150,000 distinct CDR3 sequences, approximately 64% of them singletons. Study-level results: Lower overlap was observed for tumor-adjacent and tumor-blood pairs relative to tumor region pairs.

Sequenced material: liver tumor tissue from sampling region 3. As for subset: tumor region T3, left-lateral pole. The TCR was taken from a woman aged 60-75 years with primary liver carcinoma and hepatitis B virus infection. This chain connects TRBV5-1 to TRBJ2-1, with D perhaps matching TRBD1 or TRBD2 (8 bases each). CDR3 sequence reads: CASSPLADRAGTSRQREQFF. In DNA, the CDR3 is TGCGCCAGCAGCCCCCTGGCGGACAGGGCAGGGACTAGTAGGCAGCGTGAGCAGTTCTTC.